The present entry profiles one TCR beta chain with its context. The antigen remains unidentified. This entry belongs to a study of shared clonotypes between healthy human individuals. The overall study: A donor's plate count was three for CD4 naive and three for CD4 memory; CD8 naive had two and CD8 memory one. Study-level results: Naive CD4 clonotypes were shared across several donors at approximately 5.3%.

Investigators spread the genomic DNA of each subset evenly over several immunoSEQ plates. Repertoires were generated with immunoSEQ multiplex PCR, while TCRdb's copy carries only in-frame clones and drops some. The data hold 1,400,000 or so clones, with roughly 98.5% observed a single time. The germline V gene encodes CDR1 SGHTS and CDR2 YDEGEE. V shed 4 bases and J shed 2 bases, with 12 bases lying between them. The CDR3 has 15 residues. This chain links TRBV5-8 with TRBJ2-2; tentatively, D is TRBD2 (6 bases). This sequence was found in a man aged 30 to 45 in good health. Sequencing input: naive CD4+ T cells sorted from blood. The subset denotes: CD45RA+ positively selected. The CDR3 region is CASSHRTSNTGELFF. The CDR3 coding sequence is TGTGCCAGCAGCCATAGAACTAGCAACACCGGGGAGCTGTTTTTT.